The 22 T cell receptor beta chains below all came from one sample that was sequenced in a study of Ad26.COV2.S vaccination and SARS-CoV-2 variants. Treatment in this sample: about 20 received Ad26.COV2.S at low or high dose, single or two shots; 5 received placebo; per-sample allocation not given. Sampling took place 63 days after the first vaccine or placebo injection. Sequenced by immunoSEQ multiplex PCR; TCRdb stores in-frame clones only, minus some. This table holds about 400,000 clones, around nine tenths found once. The source was peripheral blood, collected in a trial of Ad26.COV2.S vaccine versus placebo. Source of these receptors: a person aged 18-60 years who received the Ad26.COV2.S COVID-19 vaccine or a placebo.

V usage is TRBV2 and J usage is TRBJ1-1, with 7 positions matching TRBD1. The J segment lost 8 bases and the V segment lost 0 bases, leaving 3 bases of the junction unmatched. CDR3 length equals 13 residues. The germline V gene encodes CDR1 SNHLY and CDR2 FYNNEI. CDR3 nucleotide sequence: TGTGCCAGCAGTGAAGCGCTACAGGGGGAAGCTTTCTTT. This codes for CASSEALQGEAFF.

The CDR3 DNA reads as TGTGCCAGCAGCTTAGGGGACAGGGGTCAAGAGACCCAGTACTTC. Protein sequence: CASSLGDRGQETQYF. The rearrangement joins TRBV11-3 to TRBJ2-5; 10 nucleotides align to TRBD1. Losses at the gene ends were 1 base for V and 2 bases for J; bases not matched to a gene: 1. CDR1 is SGHNT and CDR2 is YENEEA in the germline V gene. The CDR3 is made up of 15 amino acids.

This clone was found a few times. This chain uses TRBV6-2 or TRBV6-3 with TRBJ1-6; TRBD1 aligns across 9 bases. Germline CDR1 and CDR2: MNHEY and SVGEGT. The CDR3 is made up of 14 amino acids. Trimming removed 2 bases from V and 7 bases from J; junction bases left unmatched: 0. The CDR3 DNA follows: TGTGCCAGCAGTTACACAGGGGGCAATTCACCCCTCCACTTT. It codes for CASSYTGGNSPLHF.

The J gene is TRBJ2-5, the V gene TRBV5-1, with TRBD1 matching over 8 bases. The ends lost 0 bases at V and 7 bases at J; junction bases unmatched: 8. CDR1 is SGHRS and CDR2 is YFSETQ in the germline V gene. CDR3 length equals 15 residues. CDR3 in amino acids: CASSLGGQGARTQYF. CDR3 in DNA: TGCGCCAGCAGCTTGGGCGGGCAGGGGGCTCGGACCCAGTACTTC.

The chain is built from TRBV11-3 and TRBJ2-3, with D tentatively TRBD1 (6 bases). The length of the CDR3 is 14 residues. The germline gives CDR1 SGHNT, CDR2 YENEEA. V was pared by 0 bases and J by 7 bases, with 11 bases between. In DNA form, the CDR3 reads TGTGCCAGCAGCTTAGAGGGGGCCGGGAATACGCAGTATTTT. Amino acids: CASSLEGAGNTQYF. Full variable domain (rest looked up from reference TRBV11-3 and TRBJ2-3): EAGVVQSPRYKIIEKKQPVAFWCNPISGHNTLYWYLQNLGQGPELLIRYENEEAVDDSQLPKDRFSAERLKGVDSTLKIQPAELGDSAVYLCASSLEGAGNTQYFGPGTRLTVL.

V is TRBV6-5 and J is TRBJ2-7, with D perhaps TRBD1 or TRBD2 (5 bases each). The CDR3 extends over 12 amino acids. Trimming removed 6 bases from V and 9 bases from J, with 15 bases in between. Germline CDR1 MNHEY, CDR2 SVGAGI. This CDR3 is CASSPGPQGQYF. CDR3 DNA sequence: TGTGCCAGCAGCCCGGGGCCGCAAGGGCAGTACTTC.

The chain couples TRBV4-1 to TRBJ1-5; D perhaps matches TRBD1 (6 bases). The V end was cut by 4 bases, the J end by 5 bases, with 18 bases between. The CDR3 is 16 residues long. Looked up from germline, CDR1 is MGHRA and CDR2 is YSYEKL. CDR3 loop: CASSRTETGTYQPQHF. The DNA for the CDR3 is TGCGCCAGCAGCCGCACAGAAACAGGGACTTATCAGCCCCAGCATTTT.

The genes are TRBV5-6 and TRBJ2-1; D remains unclear. V lost 3 bases to trimming and J lost 7 bases, with 20 bases between them. This CDR3 has 16 residues. Looked up from germline, CDR1 is SGHDT and CDR2 is YYEEEE. The CDR3: CASSSVGHGWTNEQFF. The CDR3 region has the DNA TGTGCCAGCAGCTCGGTAGGGCACGGATGGACGAATGAGCAGTTCTTC. The full variable domain, rest sourced from reference TRBV5-6 and TRBJ2-1, is DAGVTQSPTHLIKTRGQQVTLRCSPKSGHDTVSWYQQALGQGPQFIFQYYEEEERQRGNFPDRFSGHQFPNYSSELNVNALLLGDSALYLCASSSVGHGWTNEQFFGPGTRLTVL.

DNA for the CDR3: TGTGCCAGCAGCTTAGAAGCTCGGGGACTAGCGGTATACGAGCAGTACTTC. This translates into CASSLEARGLAVYEQYF. V is TRBV11-3 and J is TRBJ2-7, with 11 bases aligning to TRBD2. CDR3 length: 17 residues. With 0 bases clipped from V and 4 bases from J, the junction kept 8 bases outside the gene matches. Germline V gives CDR1 SGHNT, CDR2 YENEEA.

V and J are TRBV28 and TRBJ2-2; D may be TRBD2 (6 bases). Germline CDR1 is MDHEN and CDR2 is SYDVKM. The germline V and J ends were trimmed by 2 bases and 0 bases, with 7 bases remaining between them. This CDR3 region has 15 residues. The DNA for the CDR3 is TGTGCCAGCAGTTTACTAGCGACGAACACCGGGGAGCTGTTTTTT. Translated: CASSLLATNTGELFF.

This sequence joins TRBV29-1 and TRBJ2-3; D gene ambiguous. CDR1 SQVTM and CDR2 ANQGSEA come from the germline V gene. The CDR3 has 12 residues. The V gene lost 3 bases and the J gene lost 2 bases, with 6 bases spanning the gap. The CDR3 protein is CSVEVDTDTQYF. CDR3 sequence (DNA): TGCAGCGTTGAGGTGGACACAGATACGCAGTATTTT.

This clone was detected only once. This rearrangement joins TRBV7-9 to TRBJ1-3; the D is unclear. Germline-derived CDR1 and CDR2 are SEHNR and FQNEAQ (reference sequence). V was cut by 2 bases and J by 0 bases, with 5 bases left in between. The CDR3 length is 14 residues. DNA of the CDR3: TGTGCCAGCAGCTTAATTAACTCTGGAAACACCATATATTTT. Amino acids: CASSLINSGNTIYF.

The J gene is TRBJ2-1, the V gene TRBV3-1 (or the pseudogene TRBV3-2); D is tentatively TRBD1 or TRBD2 (5 bases each). V lost 1 base and J 15 bases, leaving 16 bases between the germline ends. Germline V CDR1 and CDR2: LGHDT, YNNKEL (reference sequence). There are 13 residues in the CDR3. The CDR3 DNA reads TGTGCCAGCAGCCAAGGGGACCTTAGGTTTTCGTTCTTC. As protein: CASSQGDLRFSFF.

V gene TRBV7-2 combines with J gene TRBJ2-3, with 9 bases lining up with TRBD2. The germline CDR1 and CDR2 sequences are SGHTA and FQGNSA. The trim removed 5 bases at V and 4 bases at J, leaving 4 bases unmatched. CDR3 length: 14 residues. CDR3 region: CASSLPSGADTQYF. DNA for the CDR3: TGTGCCAGCAGCCTCCCTAGCGGGGCAGATACGCAGTATTTT.

The chain is built from TRBV28 and TRBJ1-5; D is possibly TRBD1 (5 bases). This CDR3 is built from 13 residues. Germline CDR1 is MDHEN and CDR2 is SYDVKM. V lost 9 bases, J lost 6 bases, and 15 bases lay in between. The CDR3 is CASTNQGPQPQHF. In DNA form, the CDR3 reads TGTGCCAGTACGAATCAGGGTCCTCAGCCCCAGCATTTT.

This sequence joins TRBV10-3 and TRBJ2-3; D not certain. V was shortened by 10 bases and J by 3 bases, with 14 bases between the two germline ends. The CDR3 spans 13 residues. Germline V lookup: CDR1 ENHRY, CDR2 SYGVKD. Here the CDR3 DNA reads TGTGCCACCAGACCAGGAGTTACAGATACGCAGTATTTT. It codes for CATRPGVTDTQYF.

In DNA form, the CDR3 reads TGTGCCAGCAGTCTGGGACAGACACTGTTTTTT. This sequence encodes CASSLGQTLFF. The chain links TRBV28 to TRBJ1-4; 7 bases align to TRBD1. The V gene's germline CDR1 is MDHEN and CDR2 SYDVKM. CDR3 length: 11 residues. The junction had 4 bases not matched to a gene; V was cut back by 5 bases and J by 13 bases.

The chain employs TRBV23-1 and TRBJ1-3, with 7 bases that match TRBD1. TRBV23-1 is recorded as an ORF, its role being uncertain. This CDR3 has 16 residues. J gave up 2 bases and V 3 bases, and 7 bases lay outside the gene matches. DNA for the CDR3: TGCGCCAGCAGTCAGTTGACAGGGTCGGCTGGAAACACCATATATTTT. The encoded protein is CASSQLTGSAGNTIYF.

V is TRBV30 and J is TRBJ1-2, with unresolved D. The V gene lost 2 bases and the J gene lost 5 bases, with 15 bases spanning the gap. The germline gives CDR1 GTSNPN, CDR2 SVGIG (reference sequence). This CDR3 has 14 amino acids. CDR3 amino acids: CAWSLAPLGYGYTF. The CDR3 bases are TGTGCCTGGAGTTTGGCACCGTTAGGATATGGCTACACCTTC.

The chain recombines TRBV28 with TRBJ1-2, with D perhaps TRBD1 (6 bases). From germline, CDR1 is MDHEN and CDR2 SYDVKM. CDR3 length equals 15 residues. V dropped 4 bases and J dropped 0 bases, with 12 bases sitting between them. This CDR3 is CASSSTGPPNYGYTF. Here the CDR3 DNA reads TGTGCCAGCAGTTCCACAGGGCCCCCTAACTATGGCTACACCTTC.

The chain carries TRBV6-1 and TRBJ2-1; D possibly matches TRBD1 or TRBD2 (6 bases each). Trimming took off 2 bases at V and 9 bases at J, with 11 bases between the two ends. Germline values: CDR1 MNHNS, CDR2 SASEGT. This CDR3 has 13 residues. The DNA of the CDR3 is TGTGCCAGCAGTGAATCCGGGGGCGGTGAGCAGTTCTTC. This sequence encodes CASSESGGGEQFF.

This clone was observed once. CDR3 sequence (DNA): TGCGCCAGCAGCCACGGACTAGCTGGAGAGACCCAGTACTTC. Encoded protein: CASSHGLAGETQYF. This sequence joins TRBV4-1 and TRBJ2-5, with 8 bases matching TRBD2. Germline V CDR1 and CDR2: MGHRA, YSYEKL. The CDR3 runs to 14 residues. V lost 3 bases and J lost 4; bases outside the gene matches: 4.